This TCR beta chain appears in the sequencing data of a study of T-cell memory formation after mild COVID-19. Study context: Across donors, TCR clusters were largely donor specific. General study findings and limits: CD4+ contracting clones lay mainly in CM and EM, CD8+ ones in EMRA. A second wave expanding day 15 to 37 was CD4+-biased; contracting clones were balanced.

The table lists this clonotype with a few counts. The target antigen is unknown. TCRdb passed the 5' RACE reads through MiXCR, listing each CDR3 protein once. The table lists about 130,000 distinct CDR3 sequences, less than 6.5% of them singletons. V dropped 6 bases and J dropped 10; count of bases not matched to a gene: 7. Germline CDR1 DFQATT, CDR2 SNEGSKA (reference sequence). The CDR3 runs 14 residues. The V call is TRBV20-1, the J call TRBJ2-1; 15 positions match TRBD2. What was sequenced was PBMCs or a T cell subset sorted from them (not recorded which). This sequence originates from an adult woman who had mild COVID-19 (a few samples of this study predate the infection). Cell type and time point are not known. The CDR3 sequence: CSARSGTSGREQFF. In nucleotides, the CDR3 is TGCAGTGCCAGGTCCGGGACTAGCGGGAGGGAGCAGTTCTTC.